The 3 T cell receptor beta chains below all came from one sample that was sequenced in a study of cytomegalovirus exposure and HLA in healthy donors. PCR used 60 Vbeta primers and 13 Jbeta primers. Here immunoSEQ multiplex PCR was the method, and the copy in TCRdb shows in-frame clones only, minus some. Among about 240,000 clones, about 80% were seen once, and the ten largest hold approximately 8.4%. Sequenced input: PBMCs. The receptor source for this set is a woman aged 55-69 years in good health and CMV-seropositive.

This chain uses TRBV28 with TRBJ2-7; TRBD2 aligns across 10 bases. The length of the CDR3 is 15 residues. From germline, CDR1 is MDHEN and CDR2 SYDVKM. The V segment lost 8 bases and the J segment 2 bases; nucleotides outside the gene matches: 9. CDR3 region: CASASGSKAAYEQYF. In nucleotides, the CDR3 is TGTGCCAGCGCTAGCGGGAGTAAAGCGGCCTACGAGCAGTACTTC.

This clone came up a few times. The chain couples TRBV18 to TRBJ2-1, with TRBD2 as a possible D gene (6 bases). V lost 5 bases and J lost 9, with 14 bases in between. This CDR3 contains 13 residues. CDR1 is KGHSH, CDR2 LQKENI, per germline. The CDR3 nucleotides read TGTGCCAGCTCAGCCACGTCCGGGGGTGAGCAGTTCTTC. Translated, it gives CASSATSGGEQFF.

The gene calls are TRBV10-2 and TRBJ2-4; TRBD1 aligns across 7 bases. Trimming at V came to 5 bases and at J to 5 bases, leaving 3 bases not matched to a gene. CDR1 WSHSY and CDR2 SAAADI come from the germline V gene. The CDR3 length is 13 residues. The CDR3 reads CASSLTGENIQYF. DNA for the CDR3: TGCGCCAGCAGTCTTACAGGGGAAAACATTCAGTACTTC.